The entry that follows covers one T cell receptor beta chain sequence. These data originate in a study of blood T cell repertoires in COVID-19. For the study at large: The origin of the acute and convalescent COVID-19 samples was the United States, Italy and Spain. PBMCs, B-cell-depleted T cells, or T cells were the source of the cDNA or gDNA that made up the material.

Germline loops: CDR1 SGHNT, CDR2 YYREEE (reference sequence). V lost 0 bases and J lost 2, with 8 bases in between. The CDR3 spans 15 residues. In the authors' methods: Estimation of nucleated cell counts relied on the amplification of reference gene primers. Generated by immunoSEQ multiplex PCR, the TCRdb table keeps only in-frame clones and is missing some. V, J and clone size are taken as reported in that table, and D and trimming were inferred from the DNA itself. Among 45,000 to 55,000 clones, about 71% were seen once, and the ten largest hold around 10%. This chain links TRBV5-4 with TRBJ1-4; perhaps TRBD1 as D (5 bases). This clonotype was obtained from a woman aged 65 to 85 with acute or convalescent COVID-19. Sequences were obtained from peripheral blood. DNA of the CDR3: TGTGCCAGCAGCTTGGGGGGCGTCACTAATGAAAAACTGTTTTTT. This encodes CASSLGGVTNEKLFF.